This T cell receptor (beta chain) is drawn from a study of blood T cell repertoires in COVID-19. Clones were read by immunoSEQ multiplex PCR, and TCRdb kept only the in-frame ones, dropping some. The sample lists more than 400,000 clones; roughly nine tenths were seen once. Cohorts were based on clinical histories the participants reported. This TCR derives from a woman aged 18-29 years who had recovered from COVID-19. The specimen was PBMCs or T cells enriched from blood (not recorded which).

The CDR3 loop is CASSVGQVGEQYF. The CDR3 DNA reads as TGTGCCAGCTCAGTGGGACAGGTGGGAGAGCAGTACTTC. This chain joins TRBV18 and TRBJ2-7, with 8 bases lining up with TRBD1. The CDR3 loop spans 13 amino acids. With V trimmed by 5 bases and J by 7 bases, 7 bases remained unmatched. Per germline, CDR1 KGHSH and CDR2 LQKENI. Looking up the rest from reference TRBV18 and TRBJ2-7 gives the full variable domain: NAGVMQNPRHLVRRRGQEARLRCSPMKGHSHVYWYRQLPEEGLKFMVYLQKENIIDESGMPKERFSAEFPKEGPSILRIQQVVRGDSAAYFCASSVGQVGEQYFGPGTRLTVT.